This T cell receptor beta chain was observed in a study of cytomegalovirus exposure and HLA in healthy donors. Looking at the study overall: One earlier analysis, a look at 150 million to 200 million T cells, found about 110 million unique TCR beta sequences. Some 85 million unique TCRs, all from HLA-typed donors, were included in an early release of the data.

It was with 60 Vbeta and 13 Jbeta primers that the PCR ran. Method: immunoSEQ multiplex PCR; TCRdb's copy keeps in-frame clones and lacks some. The table lists about 200,000 clones, 80% to 85% of them singletons, with roughly 0.99% in the top ten. The J segment lost 7 bases and the V segment lost 6 bases, leaving 10 bases of the junction unmatched. The germline gives CDR1 MDHEN, CDR2 SYDVKM. This CDR3 comprises 15 residues. Study outcomes and limitations: TRBV6-2, TRBV6-3 and other indistinguishable V segments were excluded.

Details on this clone: Its antigen is still unknown.

The receptor comes from a woman in her thirties or forties in good health and CMV-seronegative. This rearrangement joins TRBV28 to TRBJ2-1; TRBD2 agrees at 9 bases. Input material: PBMCs. The CDR3 sequence is CASRVAGLAINEQFF. The DNA for the CDR3 is TGTGCCAGCAGGGTAGCGGGACTAGCCATTAATGAGCAGTTCTTC.